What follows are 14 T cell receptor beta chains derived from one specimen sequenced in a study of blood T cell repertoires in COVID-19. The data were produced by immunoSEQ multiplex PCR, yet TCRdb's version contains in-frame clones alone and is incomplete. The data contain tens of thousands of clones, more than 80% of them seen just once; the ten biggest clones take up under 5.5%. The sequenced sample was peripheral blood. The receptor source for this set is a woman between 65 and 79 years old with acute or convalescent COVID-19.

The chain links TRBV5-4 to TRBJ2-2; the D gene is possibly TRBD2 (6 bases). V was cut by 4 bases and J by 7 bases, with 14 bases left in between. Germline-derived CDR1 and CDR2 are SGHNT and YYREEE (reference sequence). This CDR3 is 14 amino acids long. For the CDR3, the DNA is TGTGCCAGCAGCCCGGGACTCCCCATCGGGGAGCTGTTTTTT. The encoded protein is CASSPGLPIGELFF.

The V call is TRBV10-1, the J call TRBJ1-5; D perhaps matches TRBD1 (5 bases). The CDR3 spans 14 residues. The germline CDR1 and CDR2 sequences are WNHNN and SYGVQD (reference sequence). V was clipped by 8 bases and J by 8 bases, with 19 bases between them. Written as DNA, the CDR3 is TGCGCCAGCCAAACTTTCAGGACGGGGGAGCCCCAGCATTTT. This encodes CASQTFRTGEPQHF.

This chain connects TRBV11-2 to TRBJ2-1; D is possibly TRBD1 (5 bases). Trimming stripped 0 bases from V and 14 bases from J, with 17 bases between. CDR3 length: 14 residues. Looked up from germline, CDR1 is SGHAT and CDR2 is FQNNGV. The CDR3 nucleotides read TGTGCCAGCAGCTTAGAACCTAGGGGCCGTCGAGAGTTCTTC. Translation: CASSLEPRGRREFF.

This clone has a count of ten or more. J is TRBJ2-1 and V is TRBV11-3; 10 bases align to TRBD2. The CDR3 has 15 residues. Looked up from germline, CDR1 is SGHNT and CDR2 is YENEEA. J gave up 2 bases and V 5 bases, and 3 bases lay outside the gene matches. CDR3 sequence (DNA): TGTGCCAGCAGCACCACTAGCGGGGCCTACAATGAGCAGTTCTTC. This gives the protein CASSTTSGAYNEQFF.

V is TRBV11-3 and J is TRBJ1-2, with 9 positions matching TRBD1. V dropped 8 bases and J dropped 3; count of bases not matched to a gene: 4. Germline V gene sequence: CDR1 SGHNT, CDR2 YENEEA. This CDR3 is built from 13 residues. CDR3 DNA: TGTGCCAGCTCCCGGACAGGGGACTATGGCTACACCTTC. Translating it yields CASSRTGDYGYTF.

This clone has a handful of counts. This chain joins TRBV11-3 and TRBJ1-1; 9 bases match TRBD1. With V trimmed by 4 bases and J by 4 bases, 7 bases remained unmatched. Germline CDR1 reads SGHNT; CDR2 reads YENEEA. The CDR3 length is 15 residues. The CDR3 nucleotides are TGTGCCAGCAGCTCAAGGGACAGGGTGGTCACTGAAGCTTTCTTT. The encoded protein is CASSSRDRVVTEAFF.

This chain's CDR3 is CASRAGLVTLNEQFF. In nucleotides, the CDR3 is TGTGCCAGCAGGGCGGGACTAGTGACGTTAAATGAGCAGTTCTTC. V gene TRBV2 combines with J gene TRBJ2-1; 8 positions match TRBD2. J lost 7 bases, V lost 6 bases, and 11 bases had no gene match. Germline V gives CDR1 SNHLY, CDR2 FYNNEI. The CDR3 runs to 15 residues.

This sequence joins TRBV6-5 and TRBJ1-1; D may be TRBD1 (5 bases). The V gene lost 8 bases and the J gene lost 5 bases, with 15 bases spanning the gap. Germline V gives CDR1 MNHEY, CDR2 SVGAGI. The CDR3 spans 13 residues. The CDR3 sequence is CASHPPGGTEAFF. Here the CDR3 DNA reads TGTGCCAGCCACCCCCCCGGGGGTACTGAAGCTTTCTTT.

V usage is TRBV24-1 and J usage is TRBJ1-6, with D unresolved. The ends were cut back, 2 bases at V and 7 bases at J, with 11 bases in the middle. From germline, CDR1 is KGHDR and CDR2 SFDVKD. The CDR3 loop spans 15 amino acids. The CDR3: CATSDSGFGNSPLHF. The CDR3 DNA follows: TGTGCCACCAGTGATTCGGGGTTTGGGAATTCACCCCTCCACTTT.

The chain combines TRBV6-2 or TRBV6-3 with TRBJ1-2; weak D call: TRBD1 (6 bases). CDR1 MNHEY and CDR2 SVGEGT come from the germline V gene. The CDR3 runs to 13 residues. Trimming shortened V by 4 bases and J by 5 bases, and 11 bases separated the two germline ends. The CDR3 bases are TGTGCCAGCAGTTCCCAGGGGCGTTATGGCTACACCTTC. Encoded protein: CASSSQGRYGYTF.

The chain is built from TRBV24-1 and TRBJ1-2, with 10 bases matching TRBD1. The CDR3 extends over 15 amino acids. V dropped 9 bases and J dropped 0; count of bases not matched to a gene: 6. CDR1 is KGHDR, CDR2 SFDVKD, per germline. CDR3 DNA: TGTGCCACCCCTGACAGGGGGCTACCTAACTATGGCTACACCTTC. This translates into CATPDRGLPNYGYTF.

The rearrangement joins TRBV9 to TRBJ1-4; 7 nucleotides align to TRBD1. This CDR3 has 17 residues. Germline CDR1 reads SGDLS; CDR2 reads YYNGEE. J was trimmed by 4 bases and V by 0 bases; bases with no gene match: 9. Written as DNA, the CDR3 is TGTGCCAGCAGCGTAGTGGCAGGGGGGAAAGGTAATGAAAAACTGTTTTTT. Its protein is CASSVVAGGKGNEKLFF.

The DNA for the CDR3 is TGTGCCATCAGGATTTGGGACAATGGCACAGATACGCAGTATTTT. It encodes CAIRIWDNGTDTQYF. The rearrangement links TRBV10-3 to TRBJ2-3, with a possible D match to TRBD1 (6 bases). CDR3 length equals 15 residues. Germline lookup yields CDR1 ENHRY and CDR2 SYGVKD. Trimming shortened V by 6 bases and J by 1 base, and 14 bases separated the two germline ends.

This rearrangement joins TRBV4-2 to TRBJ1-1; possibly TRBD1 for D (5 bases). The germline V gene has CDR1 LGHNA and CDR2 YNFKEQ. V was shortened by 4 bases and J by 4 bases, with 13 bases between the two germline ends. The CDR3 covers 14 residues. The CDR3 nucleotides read TGTGCCAGCAGCCGCGGCGAAACAGGCACTGAAGCTTTCTTT. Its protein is CASSRGETGTEAFF.